This T cell receptor beta chain is from a study of T cell responses to AZD1222 COVID-19 vaccine (dated by TCRdb to about 2021). A note on the overall study: A total of approximately 250 trial participants underwent TCR sequencing, of whom 207 had received two doses of AZD1222 and about 25 had received two doses of the MenACWY control vaccine. Enrollment into the trials was organized by age into subgroups of 18-55, 56-69 and 70-plus years, and those subgroups contained roughly 160, 29 and 62 TCR-sequenced participants, respectively.

Explained via the paper, the time point label denotes: about 28 days (+/-7) after the second vaccine dose. AZD1222 recipients with second doses at about 4 weeks or about 12 weeks were pooled, because spike-specific TCR depth and breadth did not differ between schedules. Vaccinee samples were obtained from the UK trials COV001 and COV002, which included a single-blind randomized controlled phase 2/3 trial of AZD1222 (ChAdOx1 nCoV-19) in healthy adults. For TCRbeta chain sequencing, PBMC samples from trial participants were taken at day 0 and at day 28 after the second dose. Paper-wide results and their limitations: Participants were mostly white British, with more females than males. The authors suggested clonal diversity may have been underestimated. Conclusions about previously exposed vaccinees are limited because only a handful of AZD1222 recipients were SARS-CoV-2 seropositive at baseline. The vaccine-associated CD4 TCRs covered the entire spike protein, and the dominant responses fell in regions 160-218 and 743-854. Nearly half of unique spike-specific TCRs reportedly recognized epitopes outside regions mutated in the B.1.351 and B.1.1.7 variants. Because no samples from the day 14 peak response were available, repertoires could be characterized only after the peak T cell response. After two AZD1222 doses, spike-specific TCR breadth and depth were significantly higher than at day 0 and than in MenACWY recipients. The 56-69-year group was small, and its depth increase did not reach significance, likely because of low power.

V is reduced by 6 bases and J by 3 bases, leaving a spacing of 6 bases between them. CDR1 and CDR2, looked up from the germline V gene, are MDHEN and SYDVKM. Including cysteine and phenylalanine, the CDR3 has 12 amino acids. The read is trimmed to its CDR3 DNA, 36 bases read in frame from base 1. With regard to this clone: The target of this receptor is not known. No quality values exist for individual bases; no much larger clone is one base distant.

The CDR3 regions of human TCRbeta chains were analyzed by immunosequencing. The paper's data handling went like this. TCRs in the repertoires were compared against a reference library of SARS-CoV-2-specific TCRs that had been generated with the MIRA antigen-specificity platform. Breadth meant the fraction of unique TCRs that were SARS-CoV-2-associated, whereas depth meant the fraction of total T cells that were SARS-CoV-2-associated. Using the MIRA data, each spike-specific TCR was assigned both to the spike region to which the TCR was reactive and to a CD4 or CD8 class. Log10-transformed breadth and depth values were compared by one-way ANOVA with Sidak's multiple comparisons tests. TCRdb obtained this table from immuneACCESS and retained in-frame rearrangements with V and J assigned. These tables miss some clones; where compared with another copy, unresolved V genes account for less than half of the shortfall, and the remainder is unexplained. Clone size and the V and J calls come from that table; the DNA yielded D and trimming. The sample records around 83,000 clones, approximately 90% of which are singletons. The top ten clones comprise 5.4% of the sample.

The receptor was derived from an adult who received the AZD1222 COVID-19 vaccine. The source was peripheral blood, collected 28 days after the second AZD1222 dose. Rearrangement joined TRBV28 to TRBJ1-5; no D gene call is confident. The nucleotide sequence is TGTGCCAGCAGGGGAAACAATCAGCCCCAGCATTTT. It specifies CASRGNNQPQHF.